This T cell receptor beta chain is from a study of cytomegalovirus exposure and HLA in healthy donors. Findings and limits, study-wide: An assumption of roughly uniform sequencing depth across donors underlay the presence/absence analyses. The investigators catalogued 164 TCR beta chains as cytomegalovirus-associated.

For this clone: Antigen: not known.

This CDR3 is 15 amino acids long. V gave up 6 bases and J gave up 0 bases; unmatched junction bases: 3. Germline CDR1 reads LNHDA; CDR2 reads SQIVND (reference sequence). Donors showed nominal health when sampled, although they likely had unrecorded immune exposures. The PCR had 60 Vbeta and 13 Jbeta primers. Only in-frame clones appear in the TCRdb table, and some are missing; sequencing was by immunoSEQ multiplex PCR. The sample shows 150,000 to 200,000 clones, more than 60% of them seen only once. Sequenced material: PBMCs. This chain links TRBV19 with TRBJ2-2, with 8 bases identical to TRBD1. This receptor was identified in a female donor in good health and CMV-seronegative. This CDR3 is CASRGTGANTGELFF. In DNA form, the CDR3 reads TGTGCCAGTAGGGGGACAGGAGCGAACACCGGGGAGCTGTTTTTT.